This T cell receptor (beta chain) was captured by sequencing in a study of T-cell reconstitution after alpha-beta-depleted transplantation in children (TCRdb year 2016). Some background on the complete study: T-cell immune reconstitution after TCRalphabeta/CD19-depleted allogeneic hematopoietic cell transplantation in children was quantitatively tracked in the study by means of TCR repertoire profiling. Overall study outcomes, separate from this receptor: In some patients, high TCRbeta diversity at day 60 was attributed to recipient T cells and intrathymic progenitors that had survived conditioning. The frequencies of hyperexpanded clones fell over the following months, and after one year, T-cell counts and TCRbeta diversity were mostly attributed to newly produced T cells. The apparently early recovery of alphabetaT-cell counts about two months after transplant reportedly depended on only several hundred rapidly expanded clones that came from non-depleted graft cells.

Details on this clonotype: There is no known antigen for this receptor. No base quality information exists; no much larger clone differs at one position.

The library was produced with PCR. Sequencer: Illumina HiSeq 2500. Molecular barcoding was employed in the preparation of TCR libraries, with unique molecular identifiers being used to normalize TCRbeta repertoire quantification. TCRdb reanalyzed the raw reads on its own, using fastp at Q25 for trimming and MiXCR for clone calling, and kept in-frame beta chains. Entries are consolidated by CDR3 protein sequence, retaining the most common genes and DNA. Across this sample there are more than 400,000 distinct CDR3 sequences, with around 46% seen only once. The ten most abundant clones make up under 30% of the sample. CDR1 is given as SQVTM and CDR2 as ANQGSEA, both from the germline V gene. V ends up 7 bases short and J 8 bases short, with an unmatched junction base count of 13. Including the terminal cysteine and phenylalanine, the CDR3 comprises 15 residues. Just the 45-base CDR3 DNA is kept, in frame starting at base 1.

This sample's treatment or condition label indicates: allogeneic hematopoietic cell transplantation with graft depleted of TCRalphabeta T cells and CD19 B cells. Transplant recipients were children who received TCRalphabeta/CD19-depleted allogeneic hematopoietic cell grafts. The sequenced sample was PBMCs, obtained before TCRalphabeta/CD19-depleted stem cell transplant. The chain is encoded by TRBV29-1 joined to TRBJ2-1; TRBD2 lines up with 11 middle nucleotides. The origin of this receptor is a girl aged 2-9 years with aplastic anemia, due to receive a stem cell transplant. The nucleotides read TGCAGCGGGAGTCTCACTAGCGGGAGTAGACATGAGCAGTTCTTC. The encoded protein is CSGSLTSGSRHEQFF.